This record concerns one T cell receptor beta chain sequence. The antigen remains unidentified. A read error may account for a junction end that differs from germline. The CDR3 has 16 amino acids. The germline gives CDR1 LGHNA, CDR2 YSLEER. TCRdb redid the calling of the RACE reads with MiXCR, one entry per CDR3 protein. In the table there are some 110,000 distinct CDR3 sequences, roughly 12% of which are singletons. The data were obtained in a study of human T cells and chemical hapten exposure. General study results and limits: Every donor had alopecia, and their immune response may therefore differ from healthy people's.

Regarding time point: pre-sensitization, week 0. Treatment in this sample: therapeutic diphenylcyclopropenone sensitization with weekly scalp DPC. The sequencing here drew on whole blood, taken in connection with sensitization to the hapten diphenylcyclopropenone (DPC). The chain recombines TRBV4-3 with TRBJ1-6, with unresolved D. The sequence was obtained from a woman aged 45-65 years with alopecia areata. Some clones in this sample may be carry-over from other donors' samples. CDR3 coding DNA: TGCGCCAGCAACCAAATTTCTGGGTTAACAAATTCACCCCTCCCCTTT. This translates into CASNQISGLTNSPLPF.